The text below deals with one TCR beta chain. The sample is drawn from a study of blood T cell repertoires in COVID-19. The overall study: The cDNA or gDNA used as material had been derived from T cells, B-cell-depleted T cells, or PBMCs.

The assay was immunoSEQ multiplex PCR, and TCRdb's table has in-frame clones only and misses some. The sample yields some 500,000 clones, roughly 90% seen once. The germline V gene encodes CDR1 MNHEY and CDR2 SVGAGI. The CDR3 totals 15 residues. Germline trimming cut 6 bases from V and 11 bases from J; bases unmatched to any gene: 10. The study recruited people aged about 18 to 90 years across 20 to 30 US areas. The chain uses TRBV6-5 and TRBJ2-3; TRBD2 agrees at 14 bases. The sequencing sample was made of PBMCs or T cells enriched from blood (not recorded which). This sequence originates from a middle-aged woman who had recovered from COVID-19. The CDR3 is CASRPSGTSGSRQYF. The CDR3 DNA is TGTGCCAGCAGGCCCTCCGGGACTAGCGGGAGCAGGCAGTATTTT.